The sequence of this T cell receptor beta chain was determined in a study of CD8+ T cells in alopecia areata. Across the study: Donor skin was harvested from approximately 6-12-month-old C3H/HeJ mice with spontaneous alopecia and grafted onto roughly 6-10-week-old female C3H/HeJ recipients.

The authors extracted RNA and reverse transcribed it into cDNA as the sequencing template. Method: immunoSEQ multiplex PCR; TCRdb's copy keeps in-frame clones and lacks some. This sample shows about 270,000 clones and no singletons; 1.2% rests with the ten largest. CD4, CD8alpha, NKG2D, NKG2ACE and other markers guided sorting of pooled cutaneous lymph node cells. CDR3 size: 15 residues. The V end was cut by 0 bases, the J end by 4 bases, with 13 bases between. Germline V gene data show CDR1 as NNHNN and CDR2 as SYGAGS (reference sequence). This clone was observed a handful of times. Its target is unknown. The genes are named according to mouse. The sequenced fragment ends 4 residues before the CDR3 boundary, so the rest is inferred from the germline J gene. Study-wide points: Scalp samples also yield sequences of resident alphabeta T cells from normal skin.

The V gene is TRBV13-2, the J gene TRBJ1-2; D is possibly TRBD1 (6 bases). The sequence was obtained from a C3H/HeJ mouse with alopecia areata. For this strain, the MHC haplotype corresponds to H2-k. Sequencing was carried out using CD4+ T cells sorted from a lymph node. The CDR3 here is CASGDAWGPGSDYTF. Incomplete CDR3 DNA: TGTGCCAGCGGTGATGCCTGGGGGCCGGGCTCC.